A selection of T cell receptor beta chains follows, all from one sample in a study of cytomegalovirus exposure and HLA in healthy donors. Using immunoSEQ multiplex PCR, the repertoire was profiled, and TCRdb retains in-frame clones only, with some absent. The table has about 190,000 clones, roughly 84% seen once. Specimen: PBMCs. The receptors shown here come from a boy younger than 18 in good health and CMV-seronegative. CDR3s include the opening cysteine and the closing phenylalanine or tryptophan. D genes are given only for firm matches. The size field is filled for only some rows; it gives once, few, many or a size class.

j_call	d_call	clone_size	v_call	cdr3_aa	cdr3_nt
TRBJ1-2	NA	NA	TRBV27	CASSRTIGGAAGYTF	TGTGCCAGCAGTCGCACGATCGGGGGGGCGGCAGGCTACACCTTC
TRBJ2-4	NA	once	TRBV27	CASSSQGAKNIQYF	TGTGCCAGCAGTTCCCAGGGGGCCAAAAACATTCAGTACTTC
TRBJ2-7	NA	NA	TRBV30	CAQATRASYEQYF	TGTGCCCAAGCCACGAGGGCTTCCTACGAGCAGTACTTC
TRBJ2-7	NA	NA	TRBV6-1	CASSDIQGPYEQYF	TGTGCCAGCAGCGACATACAGGGCCCCTACGAGCAGTACTTC
TRBJ2-5	NA	once	TRBV10-1	CASSEIGTPNQETQYF	TGCGCCAGCAGTGAGATAGGGACACCGAACCAAGAGACCCAGTACTTC
TRBJ2-7	TRBD2	NA	TRBV28	CASSFRSGRPGAYEQYF	TGTGCCAGCAGTTTTCGAAGCGGGAGGCCCGGGGCCTACGAGCAGTACTTC
TRBJ2-3	NA	few	TRBV9	CASSVETNTDTQYF	TGTGCCAGCAGCGTAGAGACTAACACAGATACGCAGTATTTT
TRBJ2-5	NA	NA	TRBV12-5	CASGWAETQYF	TGTGCTAGTGGTTGGGCGGAGACCCAGTACTTC
TRBJ2-1	NA	NA	TRBV5-4	CASSLGADNEQFF	TGTGCCAGCAGCTTGGGGGCAGACAATGAGCAGTTCTTC
TRBJ1-6	TRBD1	NA	TRBV4-3	CASSHRQGNNSPLHF	TGCGCCAGCAGCCACCGACAGGGGAATAATTCACCCCTCCACTTT
TRBJ2-7	NA	NA	TRBV2	CASSEERGYEQYF	TGTGCCAGCAGTGAAGAAAGGGGGTACGAGCAGTACTTC
TRBJ1-1	NA	NA	TRBV29-1	CSVNRDTEAFF	TGCAGCGTCAACAGGGATACTGAAGCTTTCTTT
TRBJ1-3	NA	NA	TRBV20-1	CSARLANTIYF	TGCAGTGCTAGGCTAGCAAACACCATATATTTT
TRBJ1-2	NA	NA	TRBV30	CAYGPGGGYTF	TGTGCGTATGGTCCCGGGGGTGGCTACACCTTC
TRBJ1-3	NA	NA	TRBV4-1	CASSQDPGASGNTIYF	TGCGCCAGCAGCCAAGACCCGGGAGCCTCTGGAAACACCATATATTTT
TRBJ2-7	TRBD2	NA	TRBV18	CASSSPSGVYEQYF	TGTGCCAGCTCTTCCCCCAGCGGGGTGTACGAGCAGTACTTC